This entry is about one TCR beta chain. This sample was included in a study of T cell repertoires in cytomegalovirus infection. Study as a whole: TCR beta signatures that were public indicated CMV infection and matching HLA type.

MiXCR was run by TCRdb on the reads, yielding one entry per CDR3 protein. The sample has about 740,000 distinct CDR3 sequences; roughly 36% are singletons. Source material: PBMCs. This TCR came from a human donor in good health (CMV status not recorded). Some clones in this sample may be carry-over from other donors' samples.

In DNA form, the CDR3 reads TGTGCCAGCAGTCCCCACCGGGACGGACCGCTGAGGACCCAGTACTTC. The encoded protein is CASSPHRDGPLRTQYF. The V call is TRBV12-3 or TRBV12-4, the J call TRBJ2-5; perhaps D is TRBD1 or TRBD2 (5 bases each). This CDR3 comprises 16 residues. V lost 5 bases to trimming and J lost 7 bases, with 23 bases between them.